A single sample gave rise to the 9 T cell receptor beta chains below, sequenced in a study of cytomegalovirus exposure and HLA in healthy donors. Vbeta (60) and Jbeta (13) primers were used in the PCR. The repertoire was sequenced with immunoSEQ multiplex PCR; TCRdb's copy has only in-frame clones and lacks some. The sample yields some 220,000 clones, around 80% seen once. Source material: PBMCs. The receptor source for this set is a woman aged 55-70 years in good health and CMV-seropositive.

V gene TRBV7-2 combines with J gene TRBJ2-3; the match to TRBD2 covers 9 bases. V was pared by 2 bases and J by 2 bases, with 5 bases of the junction left unmatched. CDR1 and CDR2 (germline): SGHTA, FQGNSA. The CDR3 runs 16 residues. This chain's CDR3 is CASSLLAGAPTDTQYF. CDR3 bases: TGTGCCAGCAGCTTATTAGCGGGGGCTCCCACAGATACGCAGTATTTT.

The genes are TRBV6-1 and TRBJ2-7, with no clear D. The germline CDR1 and CDR2 sequences are MNHNS and SASEGT. Trimming shortened V by 4 bases and J by 2 bases, and 6 bases separated the two germline ends. CDR3 length: 12 amino acids. As DNA, the CDR3 is TGTGCCAGCAGTGTACTCCCCTACGAGCAGTACTTC. Translated, it gives CASSVLPYEQYF.

This clone showed up just once. The chain is built from TRBV5-5 and TRBJ2-3; 8 nucleotides agree with TRBD2. V lost 4 bases, J lost 1 base, and 14 bases stayed unmatched. Germline lookup yields CDR1 SGHKS and CDR2 YYEKEE (reference sequence). The CDR3 length is 18 residues. In nucleotides, the CDR3 is TGTGCCAGCAGCAGGGCCGGGACTAGTGCGGGCCGCACAGATACGCAGTATTTT. Its protein product is CASSRAGTSAGRTDTQYF. Full variable domain (outside the CDR3, taken from reference TRBV5-5 and TRBJ2-3): DAGVTQSPTHLIKTRGQQVTLRCSPISGHKSVSWYQQVLGQGPQFIFQYYEKEERGRGNFPDRFSARQFPNYSSELNVNALLLGDSALYLCASSRAGTSAGRTDTQYFGPGTRLTVL.

The chain combines TRBV6-6 with TRBJ2-2; weak D call: TRBD2 (6 bases). The CDR3 covers 14 residues. From germline, CDR1 is MNHNY and CDR2 SVGAGI (reference sequence). V was shortened by 5 bases and J by 6 bases, with 13 bases between the two germline ends. The CDR3: CASSQLSGAGELFF. The DNA for the CDR3 is TGTGCCAGCAGTCAGCTCTCGGGGGCCGGGGAGCTGTTTTTT.

The rearrangement uses TRBV25-1 and TRBJ1-1, with D unresolved. Trimming removed 6 bases at V and 2 bases at J, with 13 bases between. Germline CDR1 and CDR2: MGHDK and SYGVNS. The CDR3 loop spans 14 amino acids. The CDR3 spells CASSRSKTNTEAFF. DNA for the CDR3: TGTGCCAGCAGCCGAAGTAAGACAAACACTGAAGCTTTCTTT.

CDR3 protein: CASSQRDSLYEQYF. The CDR3 nucleotides are TGCGCCAGCAGCCAACGGGACTCACTCTACGAGCAGTACTTC. This chain connects TRBV4-1 to TRBJ2-7; tentative D call: TRBD2 (6 bases). This CDR3 region has 14 residues. Trimming pared 2 bases from V and 3 bases from J, leaving 11 bases between. Germline CDR1 is MGHRA and CDR2 is YSYEKL.

In its sample, this clone was seen once. The genes are TRBV4-1 and TRBJ2-3; 7 nucleotides align to TRBD2. The CDR3 totals 17 residues. Germline CDR1 and CDR2: MGHRA and YSYEKL. V lost 0 bases, J lost 3 bases, and 9 bases stayed unmatched. CDR3 nucleotide sequence: TGCGCCAGCAGCCAAGATCAACGGGGGGTGGGGACAGATACGCAGTATTTT. As protein: CASSQDQRGVGTDTQYF.

The rearrangement links TRBV2 to TRBJ1-3; unclear D gene. The CDR3 extends over 12 amino acids. Germline V CDR1 and CDR2: SNHLY, FYNNEI. Trimming removed 1 base from V and 8 bases from J, with 6 bases in between. The CDR3 region has the DNA TGTGCCAGCAGTGAAGGCGGATACACCATATATTTT. Amino acid sequence: CASSEGGYTIYF.

This sequence joins TRBV11-2 and TRBJ2-1; 8 bases align to TRBD2. Germline V gene data show CDR1 as SGHAT and CDR2 as FQNNGV. This CDR3 has 16 residues. Trimming at V came to 1 base and at J to 0 bases, leaving 2 bases not matched to a gene. In nucleotides, the CDR3 is TGTGCCAGCAGCTTAGGGCTAGCGGGCTCCTACAATGAGCAGTTCTTC. It specifies CASSLGLAGSYNEQFF.